A single T cell receptor (beta chain) is shown here with its context. Its antigen is not known. Adult Caucasians living in Nashville, Tennessee made up all of the donors. Germline V gives CDR1 MDHEN, CDR2 SYDVKM. With 11 bases removed from V and 0 bases from J, the gap between germline ends came to 10 bases. The CDR3 covers 12 residues. The material for each subset, its genomic DNA, was split evenly across several immunoSEQ plates. Some clones are missing from TCRdb's copy, which holds only in-frame ones; the method was immunoSEQ multiplex PCR. The table has roughly 2.4 million clones, about 94% seen once; the top ten hold less than 0.15%. This entry belongs to a study of shared clonotypes between healthy human individuals. Findings and caveats of the study: It was the non-shared clonotypes that had lower generation probabilities than clonotypes shared by all four donors.

J is TRBJ1-2 and V is TRBV28; D call uncertain. The receptor comes from a man aged 18 to 29 in good health. Sequenced sample: naive CD4+ T cells sorted from blood. The sample's subset: CD45RA+ positively selected. The CDR3 bases are TGTGCCGAGACCGGGACTAACTATGGCTACACCTTC. This translates into CAETGTNYGYTF.